This TCR beta chain was sequenced for a study of T cells in Graves' hyperthyroidism and ophthalmopathy. V shed 7 bases and J shed 5 bases, with 12 bases lying between them. The CDR3 length is 14 residues. Germline V gene data show CDR1 as MNHEY and CDR2 as SMNVEV (reference sequence). Template material for amplifying TCR beta CDR3 regions consisted of RNA transcripts. Initially, a first-round RT-PCR of the TCR CDR3 employed the HTBI primer set. TCRdb analysed the multiplex PCR reads with MiXCR anew, one entry per CDR3 protein. The sample includes 300,000 to 400,000 distinct CDR3 sequences, roughly 18% seen only once; the top ten take approximately 49%.

Sequencing used blood. J is TRBJ1-6 and V is TRBV27; D perhaps matches TRBD1 (5 bases). The TCR comes from a woman in her fifties or sixties with Graves' hyperthyroidism. The CDR3 loop is CASKWGVNNSPLHF. The CDR3 bases are TGTGCCAGCAAATGGGGGGTTAATAATTCACCCCTCCACTTT.